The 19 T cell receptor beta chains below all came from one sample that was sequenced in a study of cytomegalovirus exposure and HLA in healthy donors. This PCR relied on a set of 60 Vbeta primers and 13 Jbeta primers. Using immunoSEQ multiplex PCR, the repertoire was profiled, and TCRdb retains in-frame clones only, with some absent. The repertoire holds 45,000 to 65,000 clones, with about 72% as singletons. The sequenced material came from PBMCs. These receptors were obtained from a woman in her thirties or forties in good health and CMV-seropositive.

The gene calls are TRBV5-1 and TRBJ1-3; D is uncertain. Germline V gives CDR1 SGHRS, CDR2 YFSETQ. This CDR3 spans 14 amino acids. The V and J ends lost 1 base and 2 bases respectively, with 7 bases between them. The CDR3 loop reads CASSLPQAGNTIYF. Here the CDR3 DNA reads TGCGCCAGCAGCTTGCCCCAGGCTGGAAACACCATATATTTT.

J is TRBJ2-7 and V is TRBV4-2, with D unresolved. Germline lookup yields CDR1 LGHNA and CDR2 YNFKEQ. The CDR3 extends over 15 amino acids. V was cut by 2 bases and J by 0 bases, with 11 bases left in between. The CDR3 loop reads CASSQTPYNSYEQYF. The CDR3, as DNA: TGTGCCAGCAGCCAAACACCGTACAACTCCTACGAGCAGTACTTC.

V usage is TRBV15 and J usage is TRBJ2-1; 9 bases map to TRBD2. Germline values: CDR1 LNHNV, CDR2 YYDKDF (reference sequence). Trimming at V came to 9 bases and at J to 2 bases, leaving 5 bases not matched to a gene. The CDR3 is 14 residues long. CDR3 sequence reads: CATTGLAAYNEQFF. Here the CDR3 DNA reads TGTGCCACAACGGGACTAGCTGCCTACAATGAGCAGTTCTTC.

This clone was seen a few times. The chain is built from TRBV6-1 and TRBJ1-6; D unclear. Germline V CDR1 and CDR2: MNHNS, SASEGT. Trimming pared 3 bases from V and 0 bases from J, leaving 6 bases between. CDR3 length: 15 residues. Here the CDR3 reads CASSEIHSYNSPLHF. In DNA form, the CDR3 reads TGTGCCAGCAGTGAGATACACTCCTATAATTCACCCCTCCACTTT.

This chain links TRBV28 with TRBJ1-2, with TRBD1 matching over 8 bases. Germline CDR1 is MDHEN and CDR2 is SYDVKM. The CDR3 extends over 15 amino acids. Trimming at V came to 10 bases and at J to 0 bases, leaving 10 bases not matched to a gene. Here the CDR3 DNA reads TGTGCCATCAAGTCGGGACAGGCCTCTAACTATGGCTACACCTTC. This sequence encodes CAIKSGQASNYGYTF.

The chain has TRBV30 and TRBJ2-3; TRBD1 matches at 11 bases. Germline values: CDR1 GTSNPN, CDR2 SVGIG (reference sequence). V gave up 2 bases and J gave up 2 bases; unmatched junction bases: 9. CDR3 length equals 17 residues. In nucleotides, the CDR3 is TGTGCCTGGAGTTTTGGGGGGACAGGGGGGATCACAGATACGCAGTATTTT. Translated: CAWSFGGTGGITDTQYF. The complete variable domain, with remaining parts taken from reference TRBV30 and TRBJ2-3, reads SQTIHQWPATLVQPVGSPLSLECTVEGTSNPNLYWYRQAAGRGLQLLFYSVGIGQISSEVPQNLSASRPQDRQFILSSKKLLLSDSGFYLCAWSFGGTGGITDTQYFGPGTRLTVL.

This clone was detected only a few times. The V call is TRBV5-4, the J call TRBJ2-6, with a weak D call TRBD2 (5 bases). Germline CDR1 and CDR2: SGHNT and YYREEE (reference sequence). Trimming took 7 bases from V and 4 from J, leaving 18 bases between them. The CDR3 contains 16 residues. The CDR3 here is CASGRPEVAGANVLTF. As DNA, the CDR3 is TGTGCCAGCGGCCGACCCGAGGTAGCGGGGGCCAACGTCCTGACTTTC.

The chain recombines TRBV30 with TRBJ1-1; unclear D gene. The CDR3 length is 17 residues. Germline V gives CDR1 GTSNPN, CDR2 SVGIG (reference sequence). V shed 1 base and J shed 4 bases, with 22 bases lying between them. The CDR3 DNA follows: TGTGCCTGGAGTGGAGTCGGTTTATCCCGACTGCCCACTGAAGCTTTCTTT. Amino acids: CAWSGVGLSRLPTEAFF.

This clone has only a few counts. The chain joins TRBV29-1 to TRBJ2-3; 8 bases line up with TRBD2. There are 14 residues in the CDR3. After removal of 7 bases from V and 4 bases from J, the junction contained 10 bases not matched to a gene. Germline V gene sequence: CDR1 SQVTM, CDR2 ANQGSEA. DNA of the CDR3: TGCAGCGCCGCTCATGCGGGGGGTGCAGATACGCAGTATTTT. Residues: CSAAHAGGADTQYF.

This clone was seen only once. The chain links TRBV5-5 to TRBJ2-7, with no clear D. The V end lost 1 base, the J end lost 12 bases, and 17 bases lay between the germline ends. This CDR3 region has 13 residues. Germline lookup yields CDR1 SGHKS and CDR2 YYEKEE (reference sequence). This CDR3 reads CASSLTLESIRYF. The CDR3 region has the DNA TGTGCCAGCAGCTTGACCCTGGAGTCGATTCGGTACTTC. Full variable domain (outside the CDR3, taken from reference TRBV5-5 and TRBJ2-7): DAGVTQSPTHLIKTRGQQVTLRCSPISGHKSVSWYQQVLGQGPQFIFQYYEKEERGRGNFPDRFSARQFPNYSSELNVNALLLGDSALYLCASSLTLESIRYFGPGTRLTVT.

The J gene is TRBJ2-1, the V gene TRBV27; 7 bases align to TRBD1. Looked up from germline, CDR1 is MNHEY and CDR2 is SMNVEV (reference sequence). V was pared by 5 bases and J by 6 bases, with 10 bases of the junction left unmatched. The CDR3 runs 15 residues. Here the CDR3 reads CASSVRTGVANEQFF. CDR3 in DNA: TGTGCCAGCAGTGTAAGGACAGGCGTCGCCAATGAGCAGTTCTTC.

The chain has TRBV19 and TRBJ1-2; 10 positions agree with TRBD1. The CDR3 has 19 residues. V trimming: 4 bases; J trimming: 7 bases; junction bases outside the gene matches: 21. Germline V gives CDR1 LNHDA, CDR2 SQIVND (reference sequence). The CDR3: CASSTQLKDRGSPTIGYTF. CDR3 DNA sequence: TGTGCCAGTAGTACCCAATTGAAGGACAGGGGGTCCCCAACTATTGGCTACACCTTC.

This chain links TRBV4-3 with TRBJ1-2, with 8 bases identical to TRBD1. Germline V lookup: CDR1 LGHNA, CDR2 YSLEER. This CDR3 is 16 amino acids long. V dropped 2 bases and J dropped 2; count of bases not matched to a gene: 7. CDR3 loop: CASSQTGQGLNYGYTF. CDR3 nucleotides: TGCGCCAGCAGCCAAACCGGACAGGGTCTCAACTATGGCTACACCTTC.

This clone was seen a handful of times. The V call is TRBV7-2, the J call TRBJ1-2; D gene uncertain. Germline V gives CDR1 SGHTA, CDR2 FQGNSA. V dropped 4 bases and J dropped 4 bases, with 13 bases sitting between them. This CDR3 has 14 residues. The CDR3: CASSSPGQSYGYTF. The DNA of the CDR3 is TGTGCCAGCAGCTCCCCTGGGCAAAGCTATGGCTACACCTTC.

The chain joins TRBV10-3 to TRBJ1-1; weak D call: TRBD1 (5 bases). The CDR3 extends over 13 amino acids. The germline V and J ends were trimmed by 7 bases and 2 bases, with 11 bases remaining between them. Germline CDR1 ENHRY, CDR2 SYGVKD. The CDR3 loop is CAIKGDRNTEAFF. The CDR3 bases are TGTGCCATCAAAGGCGACAGAAACACTGAAGCTTTCTTT.

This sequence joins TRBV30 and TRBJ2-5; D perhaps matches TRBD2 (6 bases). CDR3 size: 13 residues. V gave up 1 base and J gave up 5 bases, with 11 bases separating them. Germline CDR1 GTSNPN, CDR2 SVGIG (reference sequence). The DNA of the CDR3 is TGTGCCTGGAGTGCCGGAGCGGGTGAGACCCAGTACTTC. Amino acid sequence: CAWSAGAGETQYF.

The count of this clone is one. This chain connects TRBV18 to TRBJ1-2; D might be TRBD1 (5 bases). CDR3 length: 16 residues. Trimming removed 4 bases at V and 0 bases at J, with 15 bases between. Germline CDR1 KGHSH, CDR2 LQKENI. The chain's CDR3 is CASSLGPPGANYGYTF. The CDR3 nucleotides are TGTGCCAGCTCACTCGGGCCTCCGGGGGCTAACTATGGCTACACCTTC.

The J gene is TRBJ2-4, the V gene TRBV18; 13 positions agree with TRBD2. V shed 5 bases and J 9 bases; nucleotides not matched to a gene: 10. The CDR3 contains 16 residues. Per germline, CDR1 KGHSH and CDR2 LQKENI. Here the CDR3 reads CASSALAGGPRSIQYF. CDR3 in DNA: TGTGCCAGCTCAGCACTAGCGGGGGGGCCGAGATCCATTCAGTACTTC.

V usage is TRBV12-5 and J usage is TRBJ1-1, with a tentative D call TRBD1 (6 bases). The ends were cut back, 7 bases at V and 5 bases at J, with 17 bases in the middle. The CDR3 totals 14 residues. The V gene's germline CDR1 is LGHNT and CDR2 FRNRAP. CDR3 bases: TGTGCTAGTGCGCTGGGGGGGCGTTTAACTGAAGCTTTCTTT. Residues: CASALGGRLTEAFF.